One sample yielded the 8 T cell receptor beta chains listed below, sequenced in a study of naive and memory T cell subsets. Both TRBC1 and TRBC2 were covered by a beta constant-region primer of two equimolar oligonucleotides. TCRdb itself ran the UMI-ligation and nested PCR reads through MiXCR, one entry per CDR3 protein. This sample has about 150,000 distinct CDR3 sequences, with approximately 15% found just once. Specimen: naive CD4+ T cells from blood. The receptors originated from a human donor in good health.

This rearrangement joins TRBV14 to TRBJ2-7, with D possibly being TRBD2 (6 bases). Germline assignment: CDR1 SGHDN and CDR2 FVKESK. The CDR3 contains 15 residues. Trimming shortened V by 1 base and J by 3 bases, and 13 bases separated the two germline ends. The CDR3 loop reads CASSQGEAVLYEQYF. CDR3 coding DNA: TGTGCCAGCAGCCAAGGGGAGGCGGTCCTCTACGAGCAGTACTTC.

In this sample, this clonotype turned up a few times. The chain links TRBV5-1 to TRBJ1-2; 7 bases are shared with TRBD1. The V gene's germline CDR1 is SGHRS and CDR2 YFSETQ. The CDR3 loop spans 15 amino acids. The J segment lost 6 bases and the V segment lost 0 bases, leaving 8 bases of the junction unmatched. The DNA for the CDR3 is TGCGCCAGCAGCTTGGCGGAGAGGGGGCCCGATGGCTACACCTTC. As protein: CASSLAERGPDGYTF.

This sequence joins TRBV10-3 and TRBJ1-1; 9 nucleotides line up with TRBD1. V trimming: 6 bases; J trimming: 5 bases; junction bases outside the gene matches: 10. This CDR3 spans 15 amino acids. Germline values: CDR1 ENHRY, CDR2 SYGVKD. CDR3 sequence reads: CAIRGTGLVKTEAFF. The CDR3 DNA follows: TGTGCCATCAGGGGGACAGGGTTGGTAAAAACTGAAGCTTTCTTT.

A few counts support this clonotype. The CDR3 sequence: CASSLLPETQYF. The CDR3 DNA follows: TGTGCCAGCAGCCTATTACCAGAGACCCAGTACTTC. This chain joins TRBV14 and TRBJ2-5; no clear D gene. Trimming left V 4 bases short and J 4 bases short, with 7 bases between. CDR3 length: 12 amino acids. Germline V gene lookup returns CDR1 SGHDN and CDR2 FVKESK. Full variable domain (remainder filled in from reference TRBV14 and TRBJ2-5): EAGVTQFPSHSVIEKGQTVTLRCDPISGHDNLYWYRRVMGKEIKFLLHFVKESKQDESGMPNNRFLAERTGGTYSTLKVQPAELEDSGVYFCASSLLPETQYFGPGTRLLVL.

This clonotype has a count of ten or more. The V gene is TRBV18, the J gene TRBJ1-1; TRBD1 might be the D (6 bases). This CDR3 spans 14 amino acids. Germline CDR1 and CDR2: KGHSH and LQKENI. Trimming took off 2 bases at V and 0 bases at J, with 7 bases between the two ends. The CDR3 coding sequence is TGTGCCAGCTCACCAAGGACAGTGAACACTGAAGCTTTCTTT. Its translation: CASSPRTVNTEAFF.

This clonotype was recorded a few times. V is TRBV7-3 and J is TRBJ2-2; TRBD1 matches 9 bases. The CDR3 has 16 amino acids. The V gene end was trimmed by 4 bases and the J gene end by 4 bases; junction bases not matched to a gene: 7. The germline V gene has CDR1 SGHTA and CDR2 FQGTGA. The CDR3 DNA reads TGTGCCAGCAGCTGGAACAGGGGGCGCGGCACCGGGGAGCTGTTTTTT. Its protein is CASSWNRGRGTGELFF.

This chain joins TRBV7-8 and TRBJ2-7, with 11 nucleotides matching TRBD2. CDR3 length: 16 amino acids. V shed 5 bases, J shed 0 bases, and the junction held 6 bases outside the gene matches. Germline CDR1 is SGHVS and CDR2 is FQNEAQ. The CDR3 sequence is CASSRTSGSTSYEQYF. DNA of the CDR3: TGTGCCAGCAGCCGGACTAGCGGGTCCACCTCCTACGAGCAGTACTTC.

This chain links TRBV11-2 with TRBJ1-2; D remains unclear. Germline V gene sequence: CDR1 SGHAT, CDR2 FQNNGV. This CDR3 is 14 amino acids long. V gave up 4 bases and J gave up 8 bases, with 17 bases separating them. In nucleotides, the CDR3 is TGTGCCAGCAGCTCAATAAGGACTCCGGGCGGCTACACCTTC. Its translation: CASSSIRTPGGYTF.